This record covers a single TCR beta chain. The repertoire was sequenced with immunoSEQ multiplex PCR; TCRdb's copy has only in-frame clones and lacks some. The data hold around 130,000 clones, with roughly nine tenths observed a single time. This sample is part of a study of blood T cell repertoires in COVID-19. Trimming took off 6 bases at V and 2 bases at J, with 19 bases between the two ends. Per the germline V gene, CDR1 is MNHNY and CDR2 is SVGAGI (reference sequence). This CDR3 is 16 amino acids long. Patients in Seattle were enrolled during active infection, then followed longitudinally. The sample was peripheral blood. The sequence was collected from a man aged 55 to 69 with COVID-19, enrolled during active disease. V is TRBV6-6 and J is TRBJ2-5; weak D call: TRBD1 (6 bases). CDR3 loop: CASSYRTALGQETQYF. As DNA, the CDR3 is TGTGCCAGCAGCTATAGGACAGCCTTGGGGCAAGAGACCCAGTACTTC.